What follows are 32 T cell receptor beta chains derived from one specimen sequenced in a study of T-cell reconstitution after alpha-beta-depleted transplantation in children. Unique molecular identifiers tagged the TCRbeta library. MiXCR, applied by TCRdb to the PCR reads, yields one record per CDR3 protein. The sample comprises around 200,000 distinct CDR3 sequences, approximately 15% of which are singletons, and roughly two fifths rests with the top ten. Sequencing was performed on PBMCs, mostly from graft donor cells, taken 360 days after TCRalphabeta/CD19-depleted stem cell transplant. The receptors here all came from a male patient between 2 and 15 years old who had a stem cell transplant for acute lymphoblastic leukemia, so the T cells may come from the graft donor.

The gene calls are TRBV5-1 and TRBJ2-2, with D tentatively TRBD1 (6 bases). The ends were cut back, 4 bases at V and 1 base at J, with 11 bases in the middle. Germline V lookup: CDR1 SGHRS, CDR2 YFSETQ. The CDR3 consists of 15 residues. The CDR3 is CASSPGTMNTGELFF. The CDR3 coding sequence is TGCGCCAGCAGCCCCGGGACAATGAACACCGGGGAGCTGTTTTTT.

The sample holds many counts of this clonotype. V usage is TRBV9 and J usage is TRBJ2-7; 7 bases are a match to TRBD1. The V gene end was trimmed by 0 bases and the J gene end by 7 bases; junction bases not matched to a gene: 10. The CDR3 has 15 amino acids. CDR1 and CDR2 from the germline V gene are SGDLS and YYNGEE. The CDR3: CASSVASRGLEEQYF. As DNA, the CDR3 is TGTGCCAGCAGCGTAGCCAGCAGGGGGTTAGAAGAGCAGTACTTC. Full variable domain (remainder filled in from reference TRBV9 and TRBJ2-7): DSGVTQTPKHLITATGQRVTLRCSPRSGDLSVYWYQQSLDQGLQFLIQYYNGEERAKGNILERFSAQQFPDLHSELNLSSLELGDSALYFCASSVASRGLEEQYFGPGTRLTVT.

This clonotype was seen many times. This chain uses TRBV20-1 with TRBJ2-3; D unclear. The V gene's germline CDR1 is DFQATT and CDR2 SNEGSKA (reference sequence). The CDR3 is made up of 13 amino acids. V lost 3 bases and J lost 1, with 8 bases in between. The CDR3 nucleotides are TGCAGTGCTAGTGGTGGGGGCACAGATACGCAGTATTTT. It encodes CSASGGGTDTQYF.

This clonotype showed up just a few times. The chain employs TRBV30 and TRBJ1-2; D is undetermined. Trimming stripped 2 bases from V and 8 bases from J, with 12 bases between. The germline V gene encodes CDR1 GTSNPN and CDR2 SVGIG (reference sequence). This CDR3 is 12 amino acids long. This CDR3 reads CAWSLGLGGYTF. CDR3 coding DNA: TGTGCCTGGAGTTTGGGGTTGGGAGGCTACACCTTC.

The V call is TRBV7-2, the J call TRBJ1-3; D is unclear. Germline-derived CDR1 and CDR2 are SGHTA and FQGNSA. V gave up 1 base and J gave up 8 bases, with 6 bases separating them. The CDR3 is 12 residues long. Here the CDR3 reads CASSLVSDTIYF. The DNA of the CDR3 is TGTGCCAGCAGCTTAGTATCCGACACCATATATTTT.

This clonotype came up a few times. V and J are TRBV27 and TRBJ2-5, with 10 bases aligning to TRBD1. With V trimmed by 6 bases and J by 5 bases, 6 bases remained unmatched. This CDR3 has 14 amino acids. Germline assignment: CDR1 MNHEY and CDR2 SMNVEV (reference sequence). This chain's CDR3 is CASRGTGAGETQYF. The CDR3 coding sequence is TGTGCCAGCAGGGGGACAGGGGCTGGGGAGACCCAGTACTTC.

This clonotype was observed a few times. This chain joins TRBV20-1 and TRBJ2-7; perhaps TRBD2 as D (5 bases). Per germline, CDR1 DFQATT and CDR2 SNEGSKA (reference sequence). This CDR3 contains 13 residues. Trimming took 0 bases from V and 3 from J, leaving 9 bases between them. CDR3 in amino acids: CSARDLRDYEQYF. CDR3 nucleotides: TGCAGTGCTAGAGATCTCCGGGACTACGAGCAGTACTTC.

The chain couples TRBV6-1 to TRBJ2-1; D is possibly TRBD1 (6 bases). The CDR3 covers 16 residues. From germline, CDR1 is MNHNS and CDR2 SASEGT. Trimming removed 6 bases at V and 7 bases at J, with 22 bases between. This chain's CDR3 is CASSPPHRWDTNEQFF. CDR3 DNA sequence: TGTGCCAGCAGCCCTCCACACAGATGGGACACGAATGAGCAGTTCTTC.

This clonotype was seen a handful of times. The rearrangement uses TRBV28 and TRBJ2-5; D remains ambiguous. CDR1 MDHEN and CDR2 SYDVKM come from the germline V gene. Between the trimmed V and J ends, which lost 2 bases and 2 bases, there was a span of 12 bases. The length of the CDR3 is 15 residues. CDR3 bases: TGTGCCAGCAGTTTACGGGTTCGGCAGCAAGAGACCCAGTACTTC. Its protein is CASSLRVRQQETQYF.

J is TRBJ2-6 and V is TRBV11-2; the D gene could be TRBD1 or TRBD2 (5 bases each). Germline V gene data show CDR1 as SGHAT and CDR2 as FQNNGV. Trimming cost V 6 bases and J 2 bases, with 29 bases left between them. The CDR3 consists of 21 residues. The CDR3 sequence: CASSRSRRGESLGAGANVLTF. The CDR3 DNA reads as TGTGCCAGCAGTCGCTCGAGAAGGGGAGAATCACTGGGGGCTGGGGCCAACGTCCTGACTTTC.

This clonotype was recorded many times. The rearrangement links TRBV18 to TRBJ2-7; no definite D call. From germline, CDR1 is KGHSH and CDR2 LQKENI. V lost 2 bases and J 2 bases, leaving 7 bases between the germline ends. The CDR3 is 13 residues long. The CDR3: CASSPGLAYEQYF. The CDR3 DNA reads as TGTGCCAGCTCACCAGGGTTAGCCTACGAGCAGTACTTC. Supplemented by reference TRBV18 and TRBJ2-7, the full variable domain reads NAGVMQNPRHLVRRRGQEARLRCSPMKGHSHVYWYRQLPEEGLKFMVYLQKENIIDESGMPKERFSAEFPKEGPSILRIQQVVRGDSAAYFCASSPGLAYEQYFGPGTRLTVT.

The rearrangement links TRBV20-1 to TRBJ2-1, with D possibly matching TRBD2 (7 bases). V lost 7 bases to trimming and J lost 6 bases, with 22 bases between them. The CDR3 spans 15 residues. CDR1 is DFQATT, CDR2 SNEGSKA, per germline (reference sequence). Written as DNA, the CDR3 is TGCAGTGTAAACACAGGTGGGGGGGCTGGCAATGAGCAGTTCTTC. It specifies CSVNTGGGAGNEQFF.

This clonotype showed up just a few times. The J gene is TRBJ1-2, the V gene TRBV3-1; D is ambiguous. The germline V gene encodes CDR1 LGHDT and CDR2 YNNKEL (reference sequence). V dropped 1 base and J dropped 7 bases, with 7 bases sitting between them. The length of the CDR3 is 12 residues. The CDR3 is CASSQGLSGYTF. As DNA, the CDR3 is TGTGCCAGCAGCCAAGGGCTATCTGGCTACACCTTC.

This clonotype was seen a handful of times. The rearrangement links TRBV29-1 to TRBJ2-7, with TRBD1 as a possible D gene (5 bases). Looked up from germline, CDR1 is SQVTM and CDR2 is ANQGSEA. V was trimmed by 3 bases and J by 3 bases, leaving 12 bases between them. CDR3 size: 13 residues. The CDR3: CSVDLAGNYEQYF. The CDR3 region has the DNA TGCAGCGTTGATTTGGCAGGGAACTACGAGCAGTACTTC.

This clonotype was counted ten times or more. V usage is TRBV5-1 and J usage is TRBJ1-1; D is possibly TRBD1 (5 bases). The germline V and J ends were trimmed by 1 base and 3 bases, with 16 bases remaining between them. Germline loops: CDR1 SGHRS, CDR2 YFSETQ. This CDR3 has 16 residues. The CDR3 bases are TGCGCCAGCAGCTTGCAGATCAGGGACGAGGACACTGAAGCTTTCTTT. It yields the protein CASSLQIRDEDTEAFF.

The chain is built from TRBV5-1 and TRBJ2-5, with TRBD2 as a possible D gene (7 bases). Germline V gene lookup returns CDR1 SGHRS and CDR2 YFSETQ. The CDR3 contains 18 residues. V dropped 4 bases and J dropped 6 bases, with 28 bases sitting between them. CDR3 bases: TGCGCCAGCAGCGCCGGACATCACGGCTGGGGGGGCGGAAAGACCCAGTACTTC. Its translation is CASSAGHHGWGGGKTQYF.

This clonotype was detected ten times or more. This chain uses TRBV5-1 with TRBJ2-7, with unresolved D. The germline gives CDR1 SGHRS, CDR2 YFSETQ. V shed 3 bases and J shed 0 bases, with 7 bases lying between them. CDR3 size: 13 residues. CDR3 loop: CASSSTSSYEQYF. The CDR3 DNA reads TGCGCCAGCAGCTCCACCAGCTCCTACGAGCAGTACTTC.

The chain's CDR3 is CASSLTRLDGYTF. The CDR3 DNA follows: TGCGCCAGCAGCTTAACAAGGTTGGATGGCTACACCTTC. The chain joins TRBV5-1 to TRBJ1-2; no clear D gene. This CDR3 spans 13 amino acids. Trimming shortened V by 2 bases and J by 6 bases, and 11 bases separated the two germline ends. Germline lookup yields CDR1 SGHRS and CDR2 YFSETQ.

This clonotype was found a few times. This chain links TRBV29-1 with TRBJ1-2, with D tentatively TRBD1 (6 bases). Germline assignment: CDR1 SQVTM and CDR2 ANQGSEA. V dropped 5 bases and J dropped 0 bases, with 19 bases sitting between them. This CDR3 has 16 amino acids. The CDR3 is CSVYGTLGGTNYGYTF. CDR3 bases: TGCAGCGTTTATGGGACACTAGGGGGGACTAACTATGGCTACACCTTC.

This clonotype has ten or more counts. The V gene is TRBV4-3, the J gene TRBJ2-1; D is possibly TRBD2 (5 bases). V was clipped by 8 bases and J by 7 bases, with 12 bases between them. This CDR3 region has 12 residues. Germline CDR1 is LGHNA and CDR2 is YSLEER. The CDR3 loop is CASSLDWNEQFF. DNA of the CDR3: TGCGCCAGCTCCCTGGACTGGAATGAGCAGTTCTTC.

This clonotype showed up just a few times. The chain has TRBV6-1 and TRBJ2-7; 8 bases align to TRBD1. The CDR3 spans 13 residues. CDR1 MNHNS and CDR2 SASEGT come from the germline V gene. J gave up 6 bases and V 7 bases, and 8 bases lay outside the gene matches. In DNA, the CDR3 is TGTGCCAGCAAAAGGACAGGGACGGGCGAGCAGTACTTC. This encodes CASKRTGTGEQYF.

CDR3 sequence reads: CASSEVAAVPNQQFF. The CDR3, as DNA: TGTGCCAGCAGTGAAGTAGCAGCAGTCCCAAATCAGCAGTTCTTC. The gene calls are TRBV2 and TRBJ2-1; D is ambiguous. Trimming left V 1 base short and J 11 bases short, with 18 bases between. The CDR3 consists of 15 residues. Germline V lookup: CDR1 SNHLY, CDR2 FYNNEI.

The J gene is TRBJ2-5, the V gene TRBV15; tentative D call: TRBD2 (5 bases). The germline CDR1 and CDR2 sequences are LNHNV and YYDKDF (reference sequence). This CDR3 spans 14 amino acids. The V gene lost 1 base and the J gene lost 5 bases, with 11 bases spanning the gap. Here the CDR3 DNA reads TGTGCCACCAGCAGAGGTGTTAGCGCGGAGACCCAGTACTTC. It translates to CATSRGVSAETQYF.

This rearrangement joins TRBV15 to TRBJ1-3, with TRBD1 matching over 9 bases. Germline lookup yields CDR1 LNHNV and CDR2 YYDKDF (reference sequence). With 3 bases clipped from V and 4 bases from J, the junction kept 10 bases outside the gene matches. The CDR3 extends over 17 amino acids. The CDR3 spells CATSRGPGQGSGNTIYF. The CDR3 bases are TGTGCCACCAGCAGGGGCCCGGGACAGGGTTCGGGAAACACCATATATTTT.

The gene calls are TRBV4-1 and TRBJ2-7, with 10 bases aligning to TRBD1. Germline CDR1 MGHRA, CDR2 YSYEKL. This CDR3 region has 14 residues. V was clipped by 2 bases and J by 6 bases; unmatched bases: 4. In DNA form, the CDR3 reads TGCGCCAGCAGCCAACAAGACAGGGGGCTCGAGCAGTACTTC. As protein: CASSQQDRGLEQYF.

There are a few counts of this clonotype. This chain uses TRBV5-1 with TRBJ2-1, with 8 positions matching TRBD1. This CDR3 has 16 residues. Germline-derived CDR1 and CDR2 are SGHRS and YFSETQ. V trimming: 3 bases; J trimming: 3 bases; junction bases outside the gene matches: 8. CDR3 loop: CASSSQGAQSYNEQFF. In nucleotides, the CDR3 is TGCGCCAGCAGCTCCCAGGGGGCGCAGAGCTACAATGAGCAGTTCTTC.

This clonotype was seen a few times. The J gene is TRBJ2-5, the V gene TRBV29-1; a weak D match, TRBD1 (5 bases). The CDR3 consists of 16 residues. Per germline, CDR1 SQVTM and CDR2 ANQGSEA. V was cut by 5 bases and J by 0 bases, with 19 bases left in between. The CDR3 is CSVNFPDRAYQETQYF. The CDR3, as DNA: TGCAGCGTTAATTTCCCCGACAGAGCCTACCAAGAGACCCAGTACTTC.

V is TRBV20-1 and J is TRBJ2-7; unclear D gene. Germline CDR1 and CDR2: DFQATT and SNEGSKA (reference sequence). CDR3 length: 12 residues. With 2 bases removed from V and 5 bases from J, the gap between germline ends came to 10 bases. CDR3 sequence (DNA): TGCAGTGCTAGACGTCGTTTGGACGAGCAGTACTTC. Translating gives CSARRRLDEQYF.

This sequence joins TRBV7-9 and TRBJ1-5; no clear D. The CDR3 length is 12 residues. Trimming removed 6 bases at V and 4 bases at J, with 7 bases between. Germline values: CDR1 SEHNR, CDR2 FQNEAQ (reference sequence). This CDR3 is CASSFQNQPQHF. The CDR3 region has the DNA TGTGCCAGCAGTTTTCAGAATCAGCCCCAGCATTTT. Using reference TRBV7-9 and TRBJ1-5 for the parts outside the CDR3, the full variable domain is DTGVSQNPRHKITKRGQNVTFRCDPISEHNRLYWYRQTLGQGPEFLTYFQNEAQLEKSRLLSDRFSAERPKGSFSTLEIQRTEQGDSAMYLCASSFQNQPQHFGDGTRLSIL.

This clonotype was observed a few times. The chain is built from TRBV10-3 and TRBJ2-2; 7 bases align to TRBD1. The CDR3 covers 16 residues. V was clipped by 3 bases and J by 4 bases; unmatched bases: 8. Germline assignment: CDR1 ENHRY and CDR2 SYGVKD. CDR3 coding DNA: TGTGCCATCAGTGAATTAACAGGGGCCAGCACCGGGGAGCTGTTTTTT. This encodes CAISELTGASTGELFF.

This clonotype showed up just a few times. The chain carries TRBV5-4 and TRBJ2-2; no clear D. The V gene lost 0 bases and the J gene lost 0 bases, with 9 bases spanning the gap. CDR1 SGHNT and CDR2 YYREEE come from the germline V gene (reference sequence). The CDR3 totals 16 residues. The CDR3 region is CASSLERHPNTGELFF. The DNA of the CDR3 is TGTGCCAGCAGCTTGGAACGACACCCGAACACCGGGGAGCTGTTTTTT.

The chain combines TRBV14 with TRBJ2-4; tentative D call: TRBD1 (7 bases). The V end was cut by 4 bases, the J end by 9 bases, with 13 bases between. CDR1 and CDR2 (germline): SGHDN, FVKESK. This CDR3 contains 13 residues. CDR3 coding DNA: TGTGCCAGCAGCCGAAGACAGGGAGGCATTCAGTACTTC. Translated, it gives CASSRRQGGIQYF.